What follows are 32 T cell receptor beta chains derived from one specimen sequenced in a study of blood T cell repertoires in COVID-19 (dated by TCRdb to 2020 to 2021). The receptor library was made with the immunoSEQ multiplex PCR assay. The immuneACCESS repertoire file appears here via TCRdb, limited to in-frame rearrangements. These files lack a portion of the clones; in checked studies, under half of the deficit traces to unresolved V genes, and the cause of the others is not known. Counted in this sample were about 220,000 clones; about 79% of them appeared once. The top ten constitute 3% to 4% of the sample. The sample was PBMCs or T cells enriched from blood (not recorded which). All receptors derive from a woman aged 60 to 75 who had recovered from COVID-19.

This clone appeared a single time. The J gene is TRBJ2-3, the V gene TRBV28; 11 bases fit TRBD2. This CDR3 is built from 16 residues. The ends lost 3 bases at V and 3 bases at J; junction bases unmatched: 5. CDR1 and CDR2 from the germline V gene are MDHEN and SYDVKM. Here the CDR3 reads CASSFLTSGSTDTQYF. CDR3 nucleotides: TGTGCCAGCAGTTTCCTCACTAGCGGGAGTACAGATACGCAGTATTTT.

This chain connects TRBV6-5 to TRBJ2-7, with TRBD1 as a possible D gene (5 bases). V was pared by 7 bases and J by 4 bases, with 8 bases between. There are 11 residues in the CDR3. Germline CDR1 and CDR2: MNHEY and SVGAGI. CDR3 in amino acids: CASTKGYEQYF. For the CDR3, the DNA is TGTGCCAGCACTAAGGGGTACGAGCAGTACTTC.

The chain carries TRBV10-2 and TRBJ2-7; TRBD2 agrees at 10 bases. Germline loops: CDR1 WSHSY, CDR2 SAAADI. V shed 0 bases, J shed 7 bases, and the junction held 6 bases outside the gene matches. There are 15 residues in the CDR3. CDR3: CASSESASGSREQYF. The DNA of the CDR3 is TGCGCCAGCAGTGAGTCCGCTAGCGGGAGTAGGGAGCAGTACTTC.

CDR3 coding DNA: TGTGCCAGCAGCTTCCCGGACAGGGAACATAACTATGGCTACACCTTC. Residues: CASSFPDREHNYGYTF. This chain joins TRBV7-2 and TRBJ1-2, with TRBD1 matching over 8 bases. Germline V gives CDR1 SGHTA, CDR2 FQGNSA. The V gene end was trimmed by 3 bases and the J gene end by 1 base; junction bases not matched to a gene: 7. The CDR3 has 16 residues.

This clone has only one observation. The rearrangement links TRBV19 to TRBJ2-5; maybe TRBD1 (5 bases). From germline, CDR1 is LNHDA and CDR2 SQIVND (reference sequence). The CDR3 totals 14 residues. Trimming removed 1 base from V and 2 bases from J, with 8 bases in between. The DNA for the CDR3 is TGTGCCAGTAGTATAGGACAGACACAAGAGACCCAGTACTTC. This gives the protein CASSIGQTQETQYF. Full variable domain (missing parts from reference TRBV19 and TRBJ2-5): DGGITQSPKYLFRKEGQNVTLSCEQNLNHDAMYWYRQDPGQGLRLIYYSQIVNDFQKGDIAEGYSVSREKKESFPLTVTSAQKNPTAFYLCASSIGQTQETQYFGPGTRLLVL.

V usage is TRBV11-2 and J usage is TRBJ2-5, with 7 nucleotides matching TRBD2. Germline-derived CDR1 and CDR2 are SGHAT and FQNNGV. The CDR3 runs to 15 residues. With 6 bases clipped from V and 4 bases from J, the junction kept 11 bases outside the gene matches. The CDR3 here is CASSSAGEGPETQYF. As DNA, the CDR3 is TGTGCCAGCAGTTCGGCGGGGGAGGGCCCAGAGACCCAGTACTTC.

The chain couples TRBV7-9 to TRBJ2-7; 8 bases are a match to TRBD1. The CDR3 is 15 amino acids. With V trimmed by 3 bases and J by 2 bases, 6 bases remained unmatched. CDR1 and CDR2 from the germline V gene are SEHNR and FQNEAQ (reference sequence). The CDR3 sequence is CASSFRDRRPYEQYF. The CDR3 DNA sequence: TGTGCCAGCAGCTTCCGGGACAGGAGACCCTACGAGCAGTACTTC.

The chain employs TRBV4-3 and TRBJ1-1; D is perhaps TRBD1 (5 bases). Deletions cut 0 bases from V and 5 bases from J, with 7 bases between. The CDR3 length is 13 residues. Germline loops: CDR1 LGHNA, CDR2 YSLEER. DNA of the CDR3: TGCGCCAGCAGCCAAGACGGGGGGACTGAAGCTTTCTTT. It encodes CASSQDGGTEAFF.

The rearrangement uses TRBV20-1 and TRBJ1-3; D unclear. This CDR3 comprises 14 residues. V dropped 3 bases and J dropped 0 bases, with 9 bases sitting between them. Germline loops: CDR1 DFQATT, CDR2 SNEGSKA (reference sequence). The CDR3 spells CSASEHYSGNTIYF. In DNA form, the CDR3 reads TGCAGTGCTAGTGAACACTACTCTGGAAACACCATATATTTT.

The genes are TRBV27 and TRBJ1-2; 9 bases match TRBD1. CDR1 and CDR2 from the germline V gene are MNHEY and SMNVEV (reference sequence). V trimming: 5 bases; J trimming: 8 bases; junction bases outside the gene matches: 3. The CDR3 contains 12 residues. The CDR3 DNA reads TGTGCCAGCAGTCGGGACAGGGCAGGCTACACCTTC. As protein: CASSRDRAGYTF.

The sample holds one count of this clone. This rearrangement joins TRBV14 to TRBJ1-1; D might be TRBD1 (5 bases). The CDR3 is 14 amino acids. Trimming cost V 1 base and J 4 bases, with 10 bases left between them. Germline values: CDR1 SGHDN, CDR2 FVKESK. The CDR3 sequence: CASSQAGRVTEAFF. The CDR3 coding sequence is TGTGCCAGCAGCCAAGCTGGCAGGGTCACTGAAGCTTTCTTT.

The J gene is TRBJ1-5, the V gene TRBV7-7, with 9 bases lining up with TRBD1. With 7 bases clipped from V and 6 bases from J, the junction kept 16 bases outside the gene matches. The CDR3 extends over 17 amino acids. Germline V gene lookup returns CDR1 SSHAT and CDR2 FNYEAQ (reference sequence). The CDR3 is CASTLSDRGTNSQPQHF. The CDR3 coding sequence is TGTGCCAGCACCTTGAGCGACAGGGGGACAAACAGTCAGCCCCAGCATTTT.

The chain links TRBV7-9 to TRBJ1-3; D might be TRBD1 (6 bases). Germline values: CDR1 SEHNR, CDR2 FQNEAQ (reference sequence). The CDR3 is 14 amino acids. The V end lost 5 bases, the J end lost 7 bases, and 15 bases lay between the germline ends. CDR3 loop: CASSPRGGRNTIYF. For the CDR3, the DNA is TGTGCCAGCAGCCCCAGGGGAGGGAGGAACACCATATATTTT. Filled out from reference TRBV7-9 and TRBJ1-3, the complete variable domain reads DTGVSQNPRHKITKRGQNVTFRCDPISEHNRLYWYRQTLGQGPEFLTYFQNEAQLEKSRLLSDRFSAERPKGSFSTLEIQRTEQGDSAMYLCASSPRGGRNTIYFGEGSWLTVV.

This clone has more than one count but fewer than ten. This specimen includes other DNA sequences encoding the same CDR3. The rearrangement links TRBV5-1 to TRBJ1-5; 7 nucleotides line up with TRBD1. CDR1 SGHRS and CDR2 YFSETQ come from the germline V gene. The V and J ends lost 0 bases and 4 bases, in that order; junction bases with no gene match: 4. The CDR3 totals 15 residues. The CDR3 sequence is CASSLGGTENQPQHF. The DNA for the CDR3 is TGCGCCAGCAGCTTGGGAGGGACAGAAAATCAGCCCCAGCATTTT.

The rearrangement joins TRBV6-2 or TRBV6-3 to TRBJ1-2; D possibly corresponds to TRBD1 (6 bases). The germline gives CDR1 MNHEY, CDR2 SVGEGT. This CDR3 is built from 14 residues. Trimming took off 0 bases at V and 7 bases at J, with 12 bases between the two ends. Here the CDR3 reads CASSYSLGGAGYTF. The CDR3 coding sequence is TGTGCCAGCAGTTACTCTCTTGGGGGGGCTGGCTACACCTTC.

This clone was recorded at least ten times. The chain combines TRBV5-6 with TRBJ2-1; D unclear. The V gene's germline CDR1 is SGHDT and CDR2 YYEEEE. This CDR3 comprises 14 residues. Trimming removed 0 bases at V and 0 bases at J, with 4 bases between. CDR3 sequence: CASSLAGSYNEQFF. The CDR3 coding sequence is TGTGCCAGCAGCTTGGCAGGCTCCTACAATGAGCAGTTCTTC.

The chain uses TRBV19 and TRBJ2-3; a weak D match, TRBD1 (5 bases). The CDR3 is 14 amino acids. V lost 5 bases and J lost 4, with 13 bases in between. Germline values: CDR1 LNHDA, CDR2 SQIVND (reference sequence). The chain's CDR3 is CASSPRQTADTQYF. The CDR3, as DNA: TGTGCCAGTAGTCCCCGACAGACAGCAGATACGCAGTATTTT.

The chain recombines TRBV29-1 with TRBJ2-1, with D possibly TRBD1 on 5 matching bases. Germline CDR1 is SQVTM and CDR2 is ANQGSEA. V lost 3 bases and J lost 10, with 16 bases in between. The CDR3 sequence is 13 residues long. The CDR3 DNA follows: TGCAGCGTTGACTTTTCCGCGAAGGGGGAGCAGTTCTTC. It translates to CSVDFSAKGEQFF.

The V and J genes are TRBV3-1 (or the pseudogene TRBV3-2) and TRBJ1-1; 7 bases line up with TRBD1. Germline V CDR1 and CDR2: LGHDT, YNNKEL (reference sequence). The CDR3 spans 15 residues. V lost 1 base, J lost 5 bases, and 7 bases stayed unmatched. The CDR3 DNA sequence: TGTGCCAGCAGCCAAGTTAGGGGGCCTGGAACTGAAGCTTTCTTT. It is translated as CASSQVRGPGTEAFF.

The rearrangement links TRBV19 to TRBJ1-2, with 9 nucleotides matching TRBD1. This CDR3 is built from 16 residues. CDR1 is LNHDA and CDR2 is SQIVND in the germline V gene (reference sequence). V lost 3 bases to trimming and J lost 2 bases; unmatched junction nucleotides: 7. CDR3 DNA sequence: TGTGCCAGTAGTATTGGGACAGGGATCCAAAACTATGGCTACACCTTC. Protein sequence: CASSIGTGIQNYGYTF.

The chain couples TRBV5-6 to TRBJ2-3; 10 bases map to TRBD2. The CDR3 has 12 residues. CDR1 is SGHDT and CDR2 is YYEEEE in the germline V gene. The J segment lost 6 bases and the V segment lost 7 bases, leaving 2 bases of the junction unmatched. CDR3 region: CASLGLADTQYF. CDR3 nucleotides: TGTGCCAGCCTGGGACTAGCGGATACGCAGTATTTT.

This sequence joins TRBV5-1 and TRBJ2-7, with TRBD1 as a possible D gene (7 bases). Per the germline V gene, CDR1 is SGHRS and CDR2 is YFSETQ. The CDR3 is 14 amino acids. Trimming shortened V by 4 bases and J by 1 base, and 12 bases separated the two germline ends. The CDR3 is CASSPQGGSYEQYF. The CDR3 DNA is TGCGCCAGCAGCCCGCAGGGGGGTTCCTACGAGCAGTACTTC.

About this clone: Mismatch with germline at one junction end may stem from a read error. The rearrangement links TRBV7-2 to TRBJ1-6; 9 bases are shared with TRBD1. The CDR3 covers 17 residues. Per the germline V gene, CDR1 is SGHTA and CDR2 is FQGNSA. The CDR3 loop reads CASSWDRALAYTSPLHF. CDR3 DNA sequence: TGTGCCAGCAGCTGGGACAGGGCATTGGCATATACTTCACCCCTCCACTTT.

The chain carries TRBV4-3 and TRBJ2-7; 15 bases are shared with TRBD2. The V segment lost 0 bases and the J segment 13 bases; nucleotides outside the gene matches: 13. CDR3 length equals 17 residues. Germline-derived CDR1 and CDR2 are LGHNA and YSLEER. CDR3 in amino acids: CASSQEIYGTSGGNLYF. In DNA, the CDR3 is TGCGCCAGCAGCCAAGAGATATATGGGACTAGCGGGGGGAACCTTTACTTC.

The CDR3 DNA follows: TGTGCCAGCAGTTCCCCGCCTGAGTCTTCGGGCTACACCTTC. Its protein is CASSSPPESSGYTF. V is TRBV27 and J is TRBJ1-2; D remains unclear. CDR3 length: 14 residues. Trimming took off 4 bases at V and 8 bases at J, with 17 bases between the two ends. Per the germline V gene, CDR1 is MNHEY and CDR2 is SMNVEV (reference sequence).

The chain is built from TRBV29-1 and TRBJ1-2, with TRBD1 matching over 8 bases. Trimming at V came to 6 bases and at J to 7 bases, leaving 13 bases not matched to a gene. CDR3 length: 14 amino acids. Germline V gene lookup returns CDR1 SQVTM and CDR2 ANQGSEA. The DNA for the CDR3 is TGCAGCGTCCACCTGGGCAGGGGGCTTGGTGGCTACACCTTC. Protein sequence: CSVHLGRGLGGYTF.

The CDR3 spells CSVEFDRGGNTIYF. The CDR3 DNA reads TGCAGCGTTGAATTCGACAGGGGGGGAAACACCATATATTTT. The V and J genes are TRBV29-1 and TRBJ1-3, with TRBD1 matching 9 bases. The V gene's germline CDR1 is SQVTM and CDR2 ANQGSEA. The CDR3 spans 14 residues. Unmatched junction bases numbered 3, after V lost 2 bases and J lost 4 bases.

This chain joins TRBV6-5 and TRBJ1-2; TRBD1 agrees at 7 bases. Germline V lookup: CDR1 MNHEY, CDR2 SVGAGI. There are 13 residues in the CDR3. Trimming at V came to 4 bases and at J to 7 bases, leaving 6 bases not matched to a gene. The chain's CDR3 is CASSSANRGGYTF. CDR3 in DNA: TGTGCCAGCAGTTCCGCAAACAGGGGTGGCTACACCTTC.

The chain couples TRBV4-1 to TRBJ2-1; a possible D gene is TRBD2 (5 bases). The CDR3 loop spans 15 amino acids. Germline loops: CDR1 MGHRA, CDR2 YSYEKL. V was pared by 1 base and J by 6 bases, with 13 bases between. CDR3 bases: TGCGCCAGCAGCCAAGTTAGCGAATTGAGCAATGAGCAGTTCTTC. Amino acids: CASSQVSELSNEQFF.

This clone was detected a few times. V usage is TRBV19 and J usage is TRBJ1-5; D might be TRBD1 (6 bases). The germline V gene has CDR1 LNHDA and CDR2 SQIVND (reference sequence). The CDR3 totals 14 residues. The V end was cut by 5 bases, the J end by 0 bases, with 8 bases between. The DNA for the CDR3 is TGTGCCAGTAGTGCCAGGGGTAGCAATCAGCCCCAGCATTTT. It specifies CASSARGSNQPQHF.

The V gene is TRBV2, the J gene TRBJ2-3; 12 nucleotides line up with TRBD2. J was trimmed by 6 bases and V by 2 bases; bases with no gene match: 9. The CDR3 contains 17 residues. CDR1 and CDR2 from the germline V gene are SNHLY and FYNNEI. The CDR3 coding sequence is TGTGCCAGCAGTGAAAGGGCTAGCGGGAGGGCAGGGGATACGCAGTATTTT. Protein: CASSERASGRAGDTQYF.

This sequence joins TRBV10-3 and TRBJ1-5; the D is unclear. The V gene's germline CDR1 is ENHRY and CDR2 SYGVKD. There are 15 residues in the CDR3. Trimming removed 0 bases at V and 5 bases at J, with 11 bases between. The CDR3 region has the DNA TGTGCCATCAGTGAGTCGTCGGAGGTCCATCAGCCCCAGCATTTT. Its translation is CAISESSEVHQPQHF.